This T cell receptor (beta chain) came from a study of blood T cell repertoires in COVID-19. At the level of the study: Whether acute or convalescent, the COVID-19 samples came from the United States, Italy and Spain. The cDNA or gDNA used as material had been derived from T cells, B-cell-depleted T cells, or PBMCs.

Followed over time, Seattle patients had been enrolled while infection was active. How the authors handled the data: Estimated nucleated cell counts came from reference gene primer amplification. Assay: immunoSEQ multiplex PCR; the TCRdb copy retains only in-frame clones and omits some. That table gives V, J and clone size, and the DNA gave D and trimming. The sample includes approximately 240,000 clones, 80% to 95% seen only once; the top ten take approximately 0.8%. Trimming pared 1 base from V and 5 bases from J, leaving 12 bases between. CDR1 is SGHTA, CDR2 FQGNSA, per germline. The CDR3 sequence is 15 residues long.

This rearrangement joins TRBV7-2 to TRBJ1-5, with D perhaps matching TRBD1 (6 bases). The source material was peripheral blood. The clonotype comes from a man under 40 with COVID-19, enrolled during active disease. The CDR3 DNA reads TGTGCCAGCAGCTTAGATGGGACACAGTATCAGCCCCAGCATTTT. It codes for CASSLDGTQYQPQHF.